The entry below describes one TCR beta chain. Its antigen is currently unknown. Per the germline V gene, CDR1 is SGHRS and CDR2 is YFSETQ. V was clipped by 0 bases and J by 4 bases, with 11 bases between them. CDR3 length: 14 amino acids. The PCR used 60 Vbeta and 13 Jbeta primers. In the original analysis: Later reanalysis found 70 million to 95 million unique TCR beta chains, about 10 million of them shared. Here immunoSEQ multiplex PCR was the method, and the copy in TCRdb shows in-frame clones only, minus some. That table gives V, J and clone size, and the DNA gave D and trimming. The table lists 170,000 or so clones, 80% to 85% of them singletons, with 0.35% to 0.45% in the top ten. The sample is drawn from a study of cytomegalovirus exposure and HLA in healthy donors. Overall study results and limits: TRBV6-2, TRBV6-3 and some other V segments were unresolvable in 87-base-pair reads. It was only CMV serostatus that was available as immune exposure information. A later analysis linked a missense variant in DCLRE1C to the trimming of TCR beta V and J genes.

Sequencing was performed on PBMCs. The clonotype was recovered from a boy aged 2-9 years in good health and CMV-seronegative. The rearrangement joins TRBV5-1 to TRBJ2-7, with a tentative D call TRBD1 (7 bases). The CDR3 protein is CASSLGRGVYEQYF. The CDR3 coding sequence is TGCGCCAGCAGCTTGGGCAGGGGGGTTTACGAGCAGTACTTC.